These 32 T cell receptor beta chains share one sample of origin, sequenced in a study of shared clonotypes between healthy human individuals. TCRdb's copy holds only in-frame clones and misses some; the assay was immunoSEQ multiplex PCR. The sample lists more than 2 million clones, roughly 95% occurring once. Sequenced input: naive CD4+ T cells sorted from blood. Subset defined: CD45RA+ positively selected. The receptors here all came from a man between 18 and 29 years old in good health.

The table lists this clone with a count of one. Other DNA sequences in the sample encode the same CDR3. The chain couples TRBV7-9 to TRBJ2-1; the D is unclear. From germline, CDR1 is SEHNR and CDR2 FQNEAQ (reference sequence). V shed 5 bases and J shed 13 bases, with 3 bases lying between them. The CDR3 totals 8 residues. The CDR3 protein is CASSPQFF. CDR3 sequence (DNA): TGTGCCAGCAGCCCTCAGTTCTTC.

V usage is TRBV27 and J usage is TRBJ2-3, with TRBD2 identical over 9 bases. This CDR3 is built from 17 residues. Germline CDR1 is MNHEY and CDR2 is SMNVEV (reference sequence). V dropped 1 base and J dropped 5; count of bases not matched to a gene: 10. CDR3 amino acids: CASSLYFQRGAEDTQYF. The CDR3 DNA is TGTGCCAGCAGTTTATATTTCCAGCGGGGGGCCGAAGATACGCAGTATTTT.

V usage is TRBV7-9 and J usage is TRBJ1-2; 9 bases match TRBD1. V shed 4 bases and J 0 bases; nucleotides not matched to a gene: 6. CDR1 and CDR2 (germline): SEHNR, FQNEAQ (reference sequence). The CDR3 covers 16 residues. CDR3 sequence (DNA): TGTGCCAGCAGCTCCCCGGGGACAGGGACTAACTATGGCTACACCTTC. This translates into CASSSPGTGTNYGYTF.

V and J are TRBV7-9 and TRBJ1-1; no clear D gene. CDR1 is SEHNR, CDR2 FQNEAQ, per germline (reference sequence). Trimming removed 5 bases from V and 3 bases from J, with 13 bases in between. This CDR3 comprises 14 residues. DNA for the CDR3: TGTGCCAGCAGCCTGAGAACCGCGGACACTGAAGCTTTCTTT. Protein product: CASSLRTADTEAFF.

CDR3 sequence (DNA): TGTGCCTGGAGTCATCGAGGGCTCGGAAACTATGGCTACACCTTC. Amino acids: CAWSHRGLGNYGYTF. This chain joins TRBV30 and TRBJ1-2; D ambiguous. V lost 2 bases and J 2 bases, leaving 15 bases between the germline ends. This CDR3 has 15 residues. CDR1 and CDR2 (germline): GTSNPN, SVGIG (reference sequence).

V is TRBV19 and J is TRBJ1-5, with D perhaps matching TRBD1 (5 bases). The germline V gene has CDR1 LNHDA and CDR2 SQIVND (reference sequence). V dropped 2 bases and J dropped 2 bases, with 10 bases sitting between them. The CDR3 totals 15 residues. CDR3 DNA sequence: TGTGCCAGTAGTATAAGACAGCCGGGCAATCAGCCCCAGCATTTT. It translates to CASSIRQPGNQPQHF.

The rearrangement joins TRBV6-1 to TRBJ1-4; TRBD1 aligns across 7 bases. V lost 6 bases, J lost 6 bases, and 4 bases stayed unmatched. This CDR3 spans 13 amino acids. The germline V gene has CDR1 MNHNS and CDR2 SASEGT. The CDR3 DNA reads as TGTGCCAGCAGGGGACAGCTAGATGAAAAACTGTTTTTT. It translates to CASRGQLDEKLFF.

The chain couples TRBV2 to TRBJ2-7; 7 bases fit TRBD1. Germline trimming cut 8 bases from V and 3 bases from J; bases unmatched to any gene: 7. CDR3 length: 13 residues. Per germline, CDR1 SNHLY and CDR2 FYNNEI. The CDR3 is CASHRDSLYEQYF. Here the CDR3 DNA reads TGTGCCAGCCATCGGGACAGCCTCTACGAGCAGTACTTC.

The J gene is TRBJ2-3, the V gene TRBV27; 7 bases fit TRBD2. The CDR3 totals 15 residues. Germline-derived CDR1 and CDR2 are MNHEY and SMNVEV (reference sequence). With V trimmed by 3 bases and J by 2 bases, 5 bases remained unmatched. CDR3: CASSFSGTITDTQYF. As DNA, the CDR3 is TGTGCCAGCAGTTTCTCCGGGACTATCACAGATACGCAGTATTTT.

The V call is TRBV5-4, the J call TRBJ1-2, with D tentatively TRBD1 (5 bases). Germline V gene lookup returns CDR1 SGHNT and CDR2 YYREEE (reference sequence). The CDR3 consists of 16 residues. Trimming cost V 0 bases and J 5 bases, with 17 bases left between them. CDR3 amino acids: CASSLVAGAAHYGYTF. The CDR3 nucleotides read TGTGCCAGCAGCTTGGTCGCCGGGGCAGCCCATTATGGCTACACCTTC. The variable domain in full, with the rest retrieved from reference TRBV5-4 and TRBJ1-2, is ETGVTQSPTHLIKTRGQQVTLRCSSQSGHNTVSWYQQALGQGPQFIFQYYREEENGRGNFPPRFSGLQFPNYSSELNVNALELDDSALYLCASSLVAGAAHYGYTFGSGTRLTVV.

This chain uses TRBV2 with TRBJ1-6; TRBD1 might be the D (6 bases). In germline, CDR1 is SNHLY, CDR2 FYNNEI. CDR3 size: 15 residues. V was shortened by 4 bases and J by 0 bases, with 7 bases between the two germline ends. Here the CDR3 DNA reads TGTGCCAGCAGTGGGGACACCTCCTATAATTCACCCCTCCACTTT. Protein: CASSGDTSYNSPLHF.

The chain employs TRBV9 and TRBJ2-5; 8 positions agree with TRBD2. The CDR3 is 14 residues long. V lost 2 bases, J lost 5 bases, and 5 bases stayed unmatched. Germline loops: CDR1 SGDLS, CDR2 YYNGEE. As DNA, the CDR3 is TGTGCCAGCAGCGTTGGGACTAGGGGGGAGACCCAGTACTTC. Amino acids: CASSVGTRGETQYF.

The rearrangement links TRBV4-2 to TRBJ2-7; 7 bases line up with TRBD1. The CDR3 runs to 13 residues. With V trimmed by 1 base and J by 6 bases, 3 bases remained unmatched. Germline assignment: CDR1 LGHNA and CDR2 YNFKEQ. CDR3 nucleotides: TGTGCCAGCAGCCAAGTAGGGGGCAGCGAGCAGTACTTC. Translation gives CASSQVGGSEQYF.

This clone has a single count. The chain employs TRBV30 and TRBJ1-5; TRBD1 agrees at 8 bases. The CDR3 is 13 residues long. V gave up 2 bases and J gave up 8 bases; unmatched junction bases: 5. Germline CDR1 is GTSNPN and CDR2 is SVGIG (reference sequence). This CDR3 is CAWSPGGFKPQHF. CDR3 sequence (DNA): TGTGCCTGGAGTCCAGGGGGCTTTAAGCCCCAGCATTTT. Complete variable domain (other parts from reference TRBV30 and TRBJ1-5): SQTIHQWPATLVQPVGSPLSLECTVEGTSNPNLYWYRQAAGRGLQLLFYSVGIGQISSEVPQNLSASRPQDRQFILSSKKLLLSDSGFYLCAWSPGGFKPQHFGDGTRLSIL.

The V call is TRBV7-2, the J call TRBJ2-5; 7 bases match TRBD2. The CDR3 length is 14 residues. Germline CDR1 and CDR2: SGHTA and FQGNSA. After removal of 5 bases from V and 2 bases from J, the junction contained 5 bases not matched to a gene. DNA for the CDR3: TGTGCCAGCAGCCTAAGACTAGCTCAAGAGACCCAGTACTTC. Protein product: CASSLRLAQETQYF.

This clone was observed a single time. The chain is built from TRBV6-6 and TRBJ2-5; D perhaps matches TRBD2 (6 bases). Trimming shortened V by 6 bases and J by 7 bases, and 21 bases separated the two germline ends. Germline CDR1 and CDR2: MNHNY and SVGAGI (reference sequence). This CDR3 spans 15 amino acids. The CDR3 region has the DNA TGTGCCAGCAGAGGGTTGGCGGGGCCCCAGGGGACCCAGTACTTC. Translated, it gives CASRGLAGPQGTQYF.

The chain is built from TRBV2 and TRBJ1-2, with 7 nucleotides matching TRBD1. With V trimmed by 7 bases and J by 0 bases, 8 bases remained unmatched. CDR1 SNHLY and CDR2 FYNNEI come from the germline V gene. CDR3 size: 15 residues. The CDR3 DNA is TGTGCCAGCAAAGGGGGCGGAGCCTCTAACTATGGCTACACCTTC. Protein sequence: CASKGGGASNYGYTF.

This rearrangement joins TRBV15 to TRBJ1-1, with D unresolved. This CDR3 has 18 residues. Germline CDR1 LNHNV, CDR2 YYDKDF (reference sequence). V lost 0 bases and J lost 1, with 18 bases in between. The CDR3 region is CATSRDQFQGLPNTEAFF. The CDR3 DNA follows: TGTGCCACCAGCAGAGATCAGTTCCAAGGCCTCCCGAACACTGAAGCTTTCTTT. The full variable domain, its missing parts supplied by reference TRBV15 and TRBJ1-1, is DAMVIQNPRYQVTQFGKPVTLSCSQTLNHNVMYWYQQKSSQAPKLLFHYYDKDFNNEADTPDNFQSRRPNTSFCFLDIRSPGLGDTAMYLCATSRDQFQGLPNTEAFFGQGTRLTVV.

The V and J genes are TRBV30 and TRBJ1-4, with D uncertain. V lost 0 bases, J lost 8 bases, and 10 bases lay in between. The CDR3 is 13 residues long. Germline CDR1 GTSNPN, CDR2 SVGIG (reference sequence). The CDR3 is CAWSVRPEEKLFF. CDR3 DNA sequence: TGTGCCTGGAGTGTACGGCCGGAAGAAAAACTGTTTTTT.

The chain is built from TRBV2 and TRBJ2-7; TRBD2 agrees at 7 bases. Germline V gene sequence: CDR1 SNHLY, CDR2 FYNNEI. V lost 10 bases and J lost 7; bases outside the gene matches: 16. The CDR3 extends over 14 amino acids. This CDR3 reads CATAKTSGLPEQYF. The DNA of the CDR3 is TGTGCCACCGCGAAGACATCGGGACTACCGGAGCAGTACTTC.

The chain is built from TRBV28 and TRBJ2-7; TRBD1 matches at 10 bases. V trimming: 2 bases; J trimming: 7 bases; junction bases outside the gene matches: 11. There are 16 residues in the CDR3. Looked up from germline, CDR1 is MDHEN and CDR2 is SYDVKM. The CDR3 here is CASSLARAGTGEEQYF. Here the CDR3 DNA reads TGTGCCAGCAGTTTAGCCCGAGCCGGGACAGGGGAAGAGCAGTACTTC.

This chain links TRBV5-4 with TRBJ2-3; either TRBD1 or TRBD2 may supply D (5 bases each). V lost 5 bases, J lost 3 bases, and 16 bases lay in between. The CDR3 has 15 amino acids. CDR1 and CDR2 (germline): SGHNT, YYREEE (reference sequence). CDR3 DNA: TGTGCCAGCAGTGTTATAGGCAGGGAGACAGATACGCAGTATTTT. It translates to CASSVIGRETDTQYF. Variable domain in full (rest from reference TRBV5-4 and TRBJ2-3): ETGVTQSPTHLIKTRGQQVTLRCSSQSGHNTVSWYQQALGQGPQFIFQYYREEENGRGNFPPRFSGLQFPNYSSELNVNALELDDSALYLCASSVIGRETDTQYFGPGTRLTVL.

Comments on this clone: In the same sample, other DNA sequences code for this CDR3. J is TRBJ2-7 and V is TRBV6-1; TRBD1 might be the D (7 bases). Germline CDR1 and CDR2: MNHNS and SASEGT. The V gene lost 3 bases and the J gene lost 2 bases, with 14 bases spanning the gap. The CDR3 spans 15 residues. Written as DNA, the CDR3 is TGTGCCAGCAGTGAGGCAGGGGGGAGAACCTACGAGCAGTACTTC. Its translation: CASSEAGGRTYEQYF.

CDR3 coding DNA: TGTGCCAGCAGCGTAGGGCTCCAGGGGTCGAGCTCCTACGAGCAGTACTTC. Translation: CASSVGLQGSSSYEQYF. The chain links TRBV9 to TRBJ2-7, with D possibly matching TRBD1 (6 bases). V lost 0 bases, J lost 0 bases, and 16 bases lay in between. CDR1 and CDR2 (germline): SGDLS, YYNGEE. This CDR3 is 17 amino acids long.

This chain connects TRBV30 to TRBJ1-3; D gene uncertain. The V gene's germline CDR1 is GTSNPN and CDR2 SVGIG (reference sequence). This CDR3 comprises 14 residues. Trimming removed 4 bases at V and 1 base at J, with 11 bases between. CDR3 amino acids: CAWTYRTSGNTIYF. The DNA for the CDR3 is TGTGCCTGGACGTACCGGACTTCTGGAAACACCATATATTTT.

The V and J genes are TRBV19 and TRBJ2-7; unclear D gene. The ends were cut back, 4 bases at V and 2 bases at J, with 15 bases in the middle. Germline V lookup: CDR1 LNHDA, CDR2 SQIVND (reference sequence). The CDR3 has 15 amino acids. The CDR3 sequence is CASSTSPIGAYEQYF. Written as DNA, the CDR3 is TGTGCCAGTAGTACTTCCCCGATAGGAGCCTACGAGCAGTACTTC.

This chain uses TRBV14 with TRBJ2-5, with no clear D. Germline CDR1 and CDR2: SGHDN and FVKESK. The V end lost 0 bases, the J end lost 6 bases, and 8 bases lay between the germline ends. The CDR3 is made up of 13 amino acids. The CDR3 nucleotides read TGTGCCAGCAGCCAAGATGTCATGAAGACCCAGTACTTC. Its protein product is CASSQDVMKTQYF.

This chain joins TRBV27 and TRBJ2-6; D uncertain. Trimming stripped 3 bases from V and 0 bases from J, with 15 bases between. CDR1 and CDR2 (germline): MNHEY, SMNVEV (reference sequence). This CDR3 comprises 18 residues. For the CDR3, the DNA is TGTGCCAGCAGTTTTTTCAGCCCCCAGTACTCTGGGGCCAACGTCCTGACTTTC. Protein product: CASSFFSPQYSGANVLTF.

This chain joins TRBV2 and TRBJ1-4; 8 positions match TRBD1. After removal of 6 bases from V and 17 bases from J, the junction contained 11 bases not matched to a gene. Germline V gene data show CDR1 as SNHLY and CDR2 as FYNNEI. CDR3 length: 12 residues. CDR3 protein: CASRVSDRENFF. CDR3 coding DNA: TGTGCCAGCAGGGTTTCGGACAGGGAGAATTTTTTT.

The V and J genes are TRBV7-2 and TRBJ2-1; D is possibly TRBD1 or TRBD2 (5 bases each). The CDR3 is 17 amino acids. From germline, CDR1 is SGHTA and CDR2 FQGNSA. With 5 bases removed from V and 4 bases from J, the gap between germline ends came to 21 bases. In DNA, the CDR3 is TGTGCCAGCAGCCCCCGGTTCGGCAGGGCGGGTTACAATGAGCAGTTCTTC. Protein sequence: CASSPRFGRAGYNEQFF. Full variable domain (missing parts from reference TRBV7-2 and TRBJ2-1): GAGVSQSPSNKVTEKGKDVELRCDPISGHTALYWYRQSLGQGLEFLIYFQGNSAPDKSGLPSDRFSAERTGGSVSTLTIQRTQQEDSAVYLCASSPRFGRAGYNEQFFGPGTRLTVL.

This clone was counted once. Other DNA sequences in the same sample also yield this CDR3. J is TRBJ1-5 and V is TRBV29-1; D is possibly TRBD1 (5 bases). CDR3 length equals 13 residues. Trimming took off 6 bases at V and 0 bases at J, with 9 bases between the two ends. Germline V gene lookup returns CDR1 SQVTM and CDR2 ANQGSEA. In DNA form, the CDR3 reads TGCAGCGTGGCTACAGGTAGCAATCAGCCCCAGCATTTT. Its protein is CSVATGSNQPQHF.

The rearrangement links TRBV25-1 to TRBJ2-7; TRBD2 agrees at 9 bases. The CDR3 extends over 15 amino acids. CDR1 is MGHDK, CDR2 SYGVNS, per germline. J was trimmed by 7 bases and V by 1 base; bases with no gene match: 8. The CDR3 protein is CASSELAGGRGEQYF. CDR3 DNA: TGTGCCAGCAGTGAATTGGCTGGCGGGAGGGGAGAGCAGTACTTC.